One sample yielded the 30 T cell receptor beta chains listed below, sequenced in a study of T cell repertoires in cytomegalovirus infection. TCRdb passed the reads through MiXCR, listing each CDR3 protein once. This table has about 490,000 distinct CDR3 sequences, 11% appearing once. The source material was PBMCs. The origin of the receptors is a human donor in good health (CMV status not recorded). Some clones in this sample may be carry-over from other donors' samples.

This clonotype was seen many times. V is TRBV6-2 or TRBV6-3 and J is TRBJ2-6; the match to TRBD1 covers 7 bases. Trimming cost V 0 bases and J 1 base; bases outside gene matches: 9. The CDR3 loop spans 19 amino acids. Germline V gene sequence: CDR1 MNHEY, CDR2 SVGEGT. The chain's CDR3 is CASSYSRHRGFSGANVLTF. Written as DNA, the CDR3 is TGTGCCAGCAGTTACTCTAGGCACAGGGGTTTTTCTGGGGCCAACGTCCTGACTTTC.

At least ten counts were recorded for this clonotype. The chain employs TRBV6-5 and TRBJ2-1, with TRBD2 matching over 8 bases. Per the germline V gene, CDR1 is MNHEY and CDR2 is SVGAGI. The V gene end was trimmed by 0 bases and the J gene end by 9 bases; junction bases not matched to a gene: 10. This CDR3 has 16 amino acids. CDR3 amino acids: CASSYSPGGLGGEQFF. CDR3 nucleotides: TGTGCCAGCAGTTACTCTCCGGGAGGGCTGGGAGGTGAGCAGTTCTTC.

This clonotype appeared many times. This chain uses TRBV28 with TRBJ1-1; D is perhaps TRBD1 (5 bases). The length of the CDR3 is 13 residues. The V and J ends lost 5 bases and 8 bases respectively, with 15 bases between them. Germline CDR1 is MDHEN and CDR2 is SYDVKM. CDR3 loop: CASSPGHGREAFF. The CDR3 bases are TGTGCCAGCAGTCCAGGACACGGTCGCGAAGCTTTCTTT. Supplemented by reference TRBV28 and TRBJ1-1, the full variable domain reads DVKVTQSSRYLVKRTGEKVFLECVQDMDHENMFWYRQDPGLGLRLIYFSYDVKMKEKGDIPEGYSVSREKKERFSLILESASTNQTSMYLCASSPGHGREAFFGQGTRLTVV.

At least ten counts were recorded for this clonotype. Here the CDR3 reads CASSHLAGGPNEQFF. CDR3 DNA: TGCGCCAGCAGCCATCTAGCGGGGGGGCCAAATGAGCAGTTCTTC. The chain recombines TRBV4-1 with TRBJ2-1; 12 bases are shared with TRBD2. Looked up from germline, CDR1 is MGHRA and CDR2 is YSYEKL. The V gene end was trimmed by 3 bases and the J gene end by 7 bases; junction bases not matched to a gene: 4. The CDR3 totals 15 residues.

A remark on this clonotype: A read error may explain this, as a much larger clone is one base away. The chain has TRBV12-3 or TRBV12-4 and TRBJ1-1; TRBD1 matches at 7 bases. This CDR3 is built from 17 residues. J gave up 1 base and V 3 bases, and 11 bases lay outside the gene matches. CDR3 coding DNA: TGTGCCAGCAGTTTGTCGCGCGGCGAGGGGGCGAACACTGAAGCTTTCTTT. It translates to CASSLSRGEGANTEAFF.

In its sample, this clonotype was seen a few times. This chain links TRBV6-1 with TRBJ2-7; the D call may be TRBD1 or TRBD2 (6 bases each). The length of the CDR3 is 13 residues. CDR1 is MNHNS and CDR2 is SASEGT in the germline V gene. V gave up 5 bases and J gave up 6 bases, with 14 bases separating them. CDR3 sequence: CASSRGDISEQYF. As DNA, the CDR3 is TGTGCCAGCAGTCGCGGGGACATCAGCGAGCAGTACTTC.

This clonotype came up many times. DNA for the CDR3: TGTGCCAGCAGTGAGAGGCGGGGGGCAGGCAATCAGCCCCAGCATTTT. This gives the protein CASSERRGAGNQPQHF. This chain connects TRBV6-1 to TRBJ1-5; weak D call: TRBD1 (6 bases). Germline CDR1 and CDR2: MNHNS and SASEGT. V gave up 3 bases and J gave up 2 bases, with 14 bases separating them. This CDR3 region has 16 residues.

The sample holds many counts of this clonotype. The chain uses TRBV28 and TRBJ2-5; 8 bases map to TRBD1. This CDR3 comprises 16 residues. Germline V gene data show CDR1 as MDHEN and CDR2 as SYDVKM. Germline trimming cut 8 bases from V and 5 bases from J; bases unmatched to any gene: 16. DNA for the CDR3: TGTGCCAGCCGTGGAATAGGACAGGGTGCTGGGGAGACCCAGTACTTC. Translation: CASRGIGQGAGETQYF.

This clonotype was detected many times. This chain joins TRBV11-2 and TRBJ2-1, with D possibly matching TRBD2 (5 bases). CDR1 SGHAT and CDR2 FQNNGV come from the germline V gene. This CDR3 spans 12 amino acids. Trimming left V 3 bases short and J 6 bases short, with 6 bases between. Here the CDR3 reads CASSFRGNEQFF. The CDR3 DNA sequence: TGTGCCAGCAGCTTCCGGGGCAATGAGCAGTTCTTC.

In this sample, this clonotype turned up a few times. In DNA, the CDR3 is TGTGCCAGCAGTGACTCGCGCGGGGACCCCTCTGGAAACACCATATATTTT. Protein product: CASSDSRGDPSGNTIYF. The chain has TRBV6-4 and TRBJ1-3; D might be TRBD1 (5 bases). Per germline, CDR1 MRHNA and CDR2 SNTAGT. CDR3 length: 17 residues. The germline V and J ends were trimmed by 0 bases and 0 bases, with 12 bases remaining between them.

With respect to this clonotype: A much larger clone lies a single base off, so this may be a read error. CDR3 coding DNA: TGTGCCAGCAGTTACTCGGGACAGCGCCTATCCCACGAGCAGTACTTC. It translates to CASSYSGQRLSHEQYF. The chain recombines TRBV6-8 with TRBJ2-7; TRBD1 aligns across 7 bases. CDR3 length: 16 amino acids. Trimming cost V 0 bases and J 5 bases; bases outside gene matches: 10. CDR1 and CDR2 from the germline V gene are MNHGY and SAAAGT.

Regarding this clonotype: A read error may explain this, as a much larger clone is one base away. The CDR3 carries no conserved terminal phenylalanine or tryptophan, so it likely arises from a read error. The V call is TRBV20-1, the J call TRBJ1-5; 10 bases align to TRBD1. The germline CDR1 and CDR2 sequences are DFQATT and SNEGSKA (reference sequence). V trimming: 5 bases; J trimming: 5 bases; junction bases outside the gene matches: 3. This CDR3 spans 13 amino acids. The CDR3 nucleotides are TGCAGTGCTTACGGGACAGGGGATCAGCCCCAGCATTCT. Translating it yields CSAYGTGDQPQHS.

In its sample, this clonotype was seen many times. The chain carries TRBV7-3 and TRBJ1-1, with unresolved D. V gave up 2 bases and J gave up 4 bases, with 8 bases separating them. The CDR3 has 13 residues. CDR1 and CDR2 (germline): SGHTA, FQGTGA. Here the CDR3 DNA reads TGTGCCAGCAGCTTACTGCAGGCCACTGAAGCTTTCTTT. It encodes CASSLLQATEAFF. The complete variable domain, with remaining parts taken from reference TRBV7-3 and TRBJ1-1, reads GAGVSQTPSNKVTEKGKYVELRCDPISGHTALYWYRQSLGQGPEFLIYFQGTGAADDSGLPNDRFFAVRPEGSVSTLKIQRTERGDSAVYLCASSLLQATEAFFGQGTRLTVV.

This clonotype was observed at least ten times. The chain is built from TRBV7-3 and TRBJ2-3; TRBD1 might be the D (5 bases). CDR3 length: 13 residues. With 5 bases removed from V and 3 bases from J, the gap between germline ends came to 9 bases. Germline V gene data show CDR1 as SGHTA and CDR2 as FQGTGA. The CDR3 spells CASSPTATDTQYF. As DNA, the CDR3 is TGTGCCAGCAGCCCGACAGCAACAGATACGCAGTATTTT.

This clonotype has only a few counts. The V call is TRBV12-3 or TRBV12-4, the J call TRBJ1-2; 10 positions agree with TRBD1. This CDR3 contains 12 residues. The J segment lost 8 bases and the V segment lost 6 bases, leaving 3 bases of the junction unmatched. The CDR3 coding sequence is TGTGCCAGCAGGGGACAGGGGCGAGGCTACACCTTC. This codes for CASRGQGRGYTF.

In its sample, this clonotype was seen many times. V and J are TRBV20-1 and TRBJ1-1; 10 bases are a match to TRBD1. This CDR3 region has 15 residues. Germline CDR1 DFQATT, CDR2 SNEGSKA (reference sequence). V was clipped by 1 base and J by 1 base; unmatched bases: 3. In DNA, the CDR3 is TGCAGTGCTAGAGGTAGACAGGGGGCGAACACTGAAGCTTTCTTT. Its protein is CSARGRQGANTEAFF.

This clonotype was seen many times. In DNA form, the CDR3 reads TGTGCCAGCAGCTTACTCGGCGGGGGTACTCCTAACAATGAGCAGTTCTTC. Protein: CASSLLGGGTPNNEQFF. The rearrangement uses TRBV6-5 and TRBJ2-1, with 7 bases identical to TRBD2. Losses at the gene ends were 6 bases for V and 5 bases for J; bases not matched to a gene: 16. The CDR3 length is 17 residues. CDR1 is MNHEY and CDR2 is SVGAGI in the germline V gene.

This clonotype was counted between two and nine times. This chain uses TRBV5-1 with TRBJ2-5, with D possibly TRBD1 on 6 matching bases. The length of the CDR3 is 17 residues. Trimming left V 4 bases short and J 2 bases short, with 21 bases between. Looked up from germline, CDR1 is SGHRS and CDR2 is YFSETQ. The CDR3 loop is CASSPSIGTRGQETQYF. Here the CDR3 DNA reads TGCGCCAGCAGCCCGAGTATTGGGACAAGGGGACAAGAGACCCAGTACTTC.

This clonotype has ten or more counts. The CDR3 region is CASSLIRGTGGETQYF. The CDR3 region has the DNA TGTGCCAGCAGCTTAATTAGGGGGACAGGGGGAGAGACCCAGTACTTC. The chain is built from TRBV7-8 and TRBJ2-5; TRBD1 matches 11 bases. The CDR3 contains 16 residues. Germline values: CDR1 SGHVS, CDR2 FQNEAQ. Germline trimming cut 2 bases from V and 4 bases from J; bases unmatched to any gene: 6.

This clonotype showed up many times. The chain recombines TRBV15 with TRBJ1-4; D not resolved. The CDR3 loop spans 14 amino acids. Trimming left V 1 base short and J 4 bases short, with 7 bases between. The germline CDR1 and CDR2 sequences are LNHNV and YYDKDF (reference sequence). The CDR3 DNA is TGTGCCACCAGCAGAGCCATCCGTAATGAAAAACTGTTTTTT. Residues: CATSRAIRNEKLFF. Filled out from reference TRBV15 and TRBJ1-4, the complete variable domain reads DAMVIQNPRYQVTQFGKPVTLSCSQTLNHNVMYWYQQKSSQAPKLLFHYYDKDFNNEADTPDNFQSRRPNTSFCFLDIRSPGLGDTAMYLCATSRAIRNEKLFFGSGTQLSVL.

This clonotype was seen ten or more times. V is TRBV7-3 and J is TRBJ2-2; D remains ambiguous. Germline V gene data show CDR1 as SGHTA and CDR2 as FQGTGA. The CDR3 is 16 residues long. Trimming removed 2 bases from V and 4 bases from J, with 14 bases in between. CDR3: CASSLDRTSPTGELFF. The CDR3 nucleotides are TGTGCCAGCAGCTTAGATAGGACCAGCCCCACCGGGGAGCTGTTTTTT. The full variable domain, in which reference TRBV7-3 and TRBJ2-2 provide the parts outside the CDR3, is GAGVSQTPSNKVTEKGKYVELRCDPISGHTALYWYRQSLGQGPEFLIYFQGTGAADDSGLPNDRFFAVRPEGSVSTLKIQRTERGDSAVYLCASSLDRTSPTGELFFGEGSRLTVL.

The table lists this clonotype with many counts. V usage is TRBV7-8 and J usage is TRBJ2-3; 10 nucleotides align to TRBD2. V trimming: 4 bases; J trimming: 4 bases; junction bases outside the gene matches: 8. CDR3 length: 16 amino acids. Germline V CDR1 and CDR2: SGHVS, FQNEAQ. In DNA, the CDR3 is TGTGCCAGCAGCTCCCCCCGAGGGACTAGCGCAGATACGCAGTATTTT. This translates into CASSSPRGTSADTQYF.

This clonotype was counted a few times. The chain couples TRBV30 to TRBJ1-1; D gene unclear. Trimming took off 2 bases at V and 5 bases at J, with 9 bases between the two ends. The CDR3 extends over 12 amino acids. Germline V gives CDR1 GTSNPN, CDR2 SVGIG (reference sequence). CDR3 DNA: TGTGCCTGGAGTTCCGGGAGAACTGAAGCTTTCTTT. Residues: CAWSSGRTEAFF.

This clonotype showed up many times. This sequence joins TRBV27 and TRBJ2-5, with 7 bases fitting TRBD2. The CDR3 loop spans 16 amino acids. CDR1 is MNHEY, CDR2 SMNVEV, per germline (reference sequence). J gave up 1 base and V 1 base, and 6 bases lay outside the gene matches. Here the CDR3 reads CASSLLGGVPQETQYF. The CDR3 bases are TGTGCCAGCAGTTTATTGGGGGGGGTCCCCCAAGAGACCCAGTACTTC.

This chain joins TRBV20-1 and TRBJ1-5, with D possibly TRBD1 on 5 matching bases. The CDR3 extends over 16 amino acids. The ends were cut back, 6 bases at V and 0 bases at J, with 18 bases in the middle. From germline, CDR1 is DFQATT and CDR2 SNEGSKA (reference sequence). CDR3 loop: CSAPIPGRDSNQPQHF. DNA for the CDR3: TGCAGTGCCCCAATTCCAGGCAGGGATAGCAATCAGCCCCAGCATTTT.

This clonotype was recorded many times. The V gene is TRBV6-5, the J gene TRBJ1-3; 7 nucleotides agree with TRBD1. CDR3 length equals 15 residues. V trimming: 6 bases; J trimming: 0 bases; junction bases outside the gene matches: 5. The germline V gene has CDR1 MNHEY and CDR2 SVGAGI. The chain's CDR3 is CASSRGTSSGNTIYF. In DNA, the CDR3 is TGTGCCAGCAGCAGGGGGACCTCCTCTGGAAACACCATATATTTT.

This chain connects TRBV7-6 to TRBJ2-3; TRBD2 matches at 7 bases. The CDR3 is 15 amino acids. V lost 3 bases, J lost 3 bases, and 6 bases stayed unmatched. The germline V gene has CDR1 SGHVS and CDR2 FNYEAQ. CDR3 sequence reads: CASSFGLAVTDTQYF. CDR3 sequence (DNA): TGTGCCAGCAGCTTCGGGCTAGCGGTGACAGATACGCAGTATTTT.

This clonotype has more than one count but fewer than ten. V is TRBV12-3 or TRBV12-4 and J is TRBJ1-2; D not resolved. The length of the CDR3 is 14 residues. V lost 3 bases, J lost 1 base, and 9 bases lay in between. CDR3 nucleotides: TGTGCCAGCAGTTTCCTTTCTTATAACTATGGCTACACCTTC. This encodes CASSFLSYNYGYTF.

This clonotype was recorded a few times. The chain is built from TRBV29-1 and TRBJ1-1; D gene unclear. Germline V gene lookup returns CDR1 SQVTM and CDR2 ANQGSEA. This CDR3 has 14 amino acids. V gave up 6 bases and J gave up 0 bases, with 14 bases separating them. This CDR3 reads CSVLKQSMNTEAFF. CDR3 DNA sequence: TGCAGCGTCTTGAAACAATCGATGAACACTGAAGCTTTCTTT.

A remark on this clonotype: A much larger clonotype is one base distant, so this may be a read error. V gene TRBV7-6 combines with J gene TRBJ2-3, with no clear D. Germline CDR1 is SGHVS and CDR2 is FNYEAQ. The CDR3 is 13 amino acids. CDR3 sequence: CSSSSPGSDTQYF. The CDR3 DNA reads TGTTCCAGCAGCTCCCCCGGCTCAGATACGCAGTATTTT.